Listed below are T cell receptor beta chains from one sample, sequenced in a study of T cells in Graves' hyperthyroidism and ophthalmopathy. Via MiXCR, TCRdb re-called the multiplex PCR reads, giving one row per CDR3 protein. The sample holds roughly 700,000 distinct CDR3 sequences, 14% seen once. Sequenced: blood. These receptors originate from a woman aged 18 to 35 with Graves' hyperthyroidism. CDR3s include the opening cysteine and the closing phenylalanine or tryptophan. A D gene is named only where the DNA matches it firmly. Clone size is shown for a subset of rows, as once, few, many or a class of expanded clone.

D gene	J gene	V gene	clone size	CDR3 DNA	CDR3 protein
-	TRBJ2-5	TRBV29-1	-	TGCAGCGTAGATCCTATTAAAGAGGAGACCCAGTACTTC	CSVDPIKEETQYF
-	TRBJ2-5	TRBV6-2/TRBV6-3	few	TGTGCCAGCAGTTCCGGGAGCCAAGAGACCCAGTACTTC	CASSSGSQETQYF
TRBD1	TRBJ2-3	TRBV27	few	TGTGCCAGCAGTTTATACACAGGGGAAAAGGGTACGCAGTATTTT	CASSLYTGEKGTQYF
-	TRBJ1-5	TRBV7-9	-	TGTGCCAGCAGCTTAGTGGGACAAGGGATCAATCAGCCCCAGCATTTT	CASSLVGQGINQPQHF
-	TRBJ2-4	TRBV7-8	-	TGTGCCAGCAGCTTTCTCACCCAGACTAGAGGCATTCAGTACTTC	CASSFLTQTRGIQYF
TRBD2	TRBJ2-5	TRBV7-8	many	TGTGCCAGCAGCGCGACTAGCGGGAGATTGTTGGAGACCCAGTACTTC	CASSATSGRLLETQYF
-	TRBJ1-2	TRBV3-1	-	TGTGCCAGCAGCCAAGATGACCCCCGGTATGGCTACACCTTC	CASSQDDPRYGYTF
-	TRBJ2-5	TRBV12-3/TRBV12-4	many	TGTGCCAGCAGTTCGGGACGGGAACTACAAGAGACCCAGTACTTC	CASSSGRELQETQYF
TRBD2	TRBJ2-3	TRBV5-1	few	TGCGCCAGCAGCTTGGCCAACCAGTCGGGACTAGGCGGGTCAGATACGCAGTATTTT	CASSLANQSGLGGSDTQYF
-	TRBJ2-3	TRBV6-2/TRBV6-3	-	TGTGCCAGCAGTTTGATGTTAGGGACAGATACGCAGTATTTT	CASSLMLGTDTQYF
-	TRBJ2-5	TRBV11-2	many	TGTGCCAGCAGCCCCGGTTGGGAGACCCAGTACTTC	CASSPGWETQYF
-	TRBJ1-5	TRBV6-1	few	TGTGCCAGCAGTCGACTGGAGGGCAATCAGCCCCAGCATTTT	CASSRLEGNQPQHF
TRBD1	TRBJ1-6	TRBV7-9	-	TGTGCCAGCAGCTTAGAGGGGACAGGGGTTTCACCCCTCCACTTT	CASSLEGTGVSPLHF
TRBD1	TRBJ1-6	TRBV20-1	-	TGCAGTGCTAGAGATCTGGGCCTGCAGGGACAGGCTGCATCACCCCTCCACTTT	CSARDLGLQGQAASPLHF
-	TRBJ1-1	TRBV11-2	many	TGTGCCAGCAGCTTGATACTACAGGGTACTGAAGCTTTCTTT	CASSLILQGTEAFF
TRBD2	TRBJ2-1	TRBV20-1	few	TGCAGTGCTCGAAAAGGACTAGCGGGCTGGGGGTCCTACAATGAGCAGTTCTTC	CSARKGLAGWGSYNEQFF
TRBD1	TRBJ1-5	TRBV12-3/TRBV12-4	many	TGTGCCAGCAGACAACCGGGACAGGGGAGCAATCAGCCCCAGCATTTT	CASRQPGQGSNQPQHF
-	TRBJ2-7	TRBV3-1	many	TGTGCCAGCAGCCAATATGGACTCTACTACGAGCAGTACTTC	CASSQYGLYYEQYF
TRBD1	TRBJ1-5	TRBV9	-	TGTGCCAGCAGCACCTCACAGGGGCTGTTGAATCATCAGCCCCAGCATTTT	CASSTSQGLLNHQPQHF
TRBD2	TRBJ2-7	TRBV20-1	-	TGCAGTGCTCCATTGGGACTAGCGGCGGGCGAGCAGTACTTC	CSAPLGLAAGEQYF
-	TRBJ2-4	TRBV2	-	TGTGCCTCCCACGGAAGGGACGAGGCCAAAAACATTCAGTACTTC	CASHGRDEAKNIQYF
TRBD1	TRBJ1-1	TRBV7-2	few	TGTGCCAGCACACATCAGGGGGCAGGGGCTTTCTTT	CASTHQGAGAFF
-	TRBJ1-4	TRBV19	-	TGTGCCAGTAGTATTTGGCCCCCGCCGGTACCAAATGAAAAACTGTTTTTT	CASSIWPPPVPNEKLFF
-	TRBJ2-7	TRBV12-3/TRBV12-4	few	TGTGCCAGCAGCTTCTCGGACCGCTCCTACGAGCAGTACTTC	CASSFSDRSYEQYF
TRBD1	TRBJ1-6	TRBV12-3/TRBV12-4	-	TGTGCCAGCAGTTTTGGGACAGGGATTACCCTCCACTTT	CASSFGTGITLHF
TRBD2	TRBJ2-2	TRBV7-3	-	TGTGCCAGCAGCTTATGGCTCGGGACTAGCGAGGCCGGGGAGCTGTTTTTT	CASSLWLGTSEAGELFF
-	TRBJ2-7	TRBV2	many	TGTGCCAGCAGTGAAGTGGGGGCCTACGAGCAGTACTTC	CASSEVGAYEQYF
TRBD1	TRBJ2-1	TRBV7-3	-	TGTGCCAGCAGCTTACGGGTGGGGGACAGAGGCAATGAGCAGTTCTTC	CASSLRVGDRGNEQFF
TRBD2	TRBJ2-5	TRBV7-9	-	TGTGCCAGCAGCCACAGCGGGGGAGAGACCCAGTACTTC	CASSHSGGETQYF
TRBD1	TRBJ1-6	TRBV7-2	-	TGTGCCAGCAGCATACGAGGGACAGGGAATAATTCACCCCTCCACTTT	CASSIRGTGNNSPLHF
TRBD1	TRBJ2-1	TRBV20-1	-	TGCAGTGCCAAATCTACAGGGGGACAAGGCCCCCGGTTTCTATACGAGCAGTTCTTC	CSAKSTGGQGPRFLYEQFF
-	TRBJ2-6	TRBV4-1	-	TGCGCCAGCAGCCACGGTTCTGGGGCCAACGTCCTGACTTTC	CASSHGSGANVLTF
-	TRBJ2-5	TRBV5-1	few	TGCGCCAGCAGACAAGCAACAGGGAAAGAGACCCAGTACTTC	CASRQATGKETQYF
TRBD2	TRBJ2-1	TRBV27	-	TGTGCCAGCAGTTTATTCGGGGGGGGAAGTGAGCAGTTCTTC	CASSLFGGGSEQFF